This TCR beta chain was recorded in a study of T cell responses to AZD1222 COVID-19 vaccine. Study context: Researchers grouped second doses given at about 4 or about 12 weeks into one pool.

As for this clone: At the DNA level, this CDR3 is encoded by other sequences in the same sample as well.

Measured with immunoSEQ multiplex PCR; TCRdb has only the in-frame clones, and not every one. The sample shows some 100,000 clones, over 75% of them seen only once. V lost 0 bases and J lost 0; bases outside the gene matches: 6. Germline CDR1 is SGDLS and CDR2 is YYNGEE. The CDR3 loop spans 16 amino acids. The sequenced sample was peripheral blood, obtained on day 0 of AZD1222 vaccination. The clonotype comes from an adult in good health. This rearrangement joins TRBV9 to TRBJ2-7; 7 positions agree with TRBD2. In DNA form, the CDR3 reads TGTGCCAGCAGCGTAGAAGTCGGGGGGAGCTCCTACGAGCAGTACTTC. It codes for CASSVEVGGSSYEQYF.